These 9 T cell receptor beta chains were sequenced from one sample in a study of T cell responses to AZD1222 COVID-19 vaccine. Produced via immunoSEQ multiplex PCR; TCRdb's table is partial and in-frame only. The table records roughly 120,000 clones, roughly 88% of them present only once. The source material was peripheral blood, sampled on day 0 of AZD1222 vaccination. The receptors were sampled from an adult in good health.

This clone came up once. This chain uses TRBV6-5 with TRBJ2-3, with TRBD1 matching over 10 bases. After removal of 6 bases from V and 3 bases from J, the junction contained 6 bases not matched to a gene. The CDR3 contains 15 residues. Germline V lookup: CDR1 MNHEY, CDR2 SVGAGI. CDR3 loop: CASRGQGIGTDTQYF. CDR3 DNA: TGTGCCAGCAGGGGACAGGGGATCGGAACAGATACGCAGTATTTT.

The CDR3, as DNA: TGTGCTAGTGGAGAAATCCGGACAGGGAATAGCAATCAGCCCCAGCATTTT. Amino acid sequence: CASGEIRTGNSNQPQHF. The rearrangement links TRBV12-5 to TRBJ1-5; 8 nucleotides agree with TRBD1. This CDR3 spans 17 amino acids. Per the germline V gene, CDR1 is LGHNT and CDR2 is FRNRAP. V shed 6 bases and J 0 bases; nucleotides not matched to a gene: 10.

V and J are TRBV9 and TRBJ1-6; TRBD1 might be the D (6 bases). Trimming took off 2 bases at V and 7 bases at J, with 7 bases between the two ends. CDR1 and CDR2 (germline): SGDLS, YYNGEE. The CDR3 spans 13 residues. The CDR3 DNA sequence: TGTGCCAGCAGCGTTCAGGGGAATTCACCCCTCCACTTT. Its protein product is CASSVQGNSPLHF. Full variable domain (outside the CDR3, taken from reference TRBV9 and TRBJ1-6): DSGVTQTPKHLITATGQRVTLRCSPRSGDLSVYWYQQSLDQGLQFLIQYYNGEERAKGNILERFSAQQFPDLHSELNLSSLELGDSALYFCASSVQGNSPLHFGNGTRLTVT.

This clone showed up many times. The chain recombines TRBV19 with TRBJ1-1; D not resolved. There are 14 residues in the CDR3. The V end lost 3 bases, the J end lost 0 bases, and 8 bases lay between the germline ends. Germline values: CDR1 LNHDA, CDR2 SQIVND (reference sequence). CDR3 loop: CASSIRTVNTEAFF. CDR3 sequence (DNA): TGTGCCAGTAGTATCCGGACGGTGAACACTGAAGCTTTCTTT.

The V and J genes are TRBV9 and TRBJ1-4, with a possible D match to TRBD1 (5 bases). The CDR3 extends over 15 amino acids. The ends were cut back, 4 bases at V and 0 bases at J, with 10 bases in the middle. Looked up from germline, CDR1 is SGDLS and CDR2 is YYNGEE. CDR3 coding DNA: TGTGCCAGCAGCCTCACGACAGCAACTAATGAAAAACTGTTTTTT. Encoded protein: CASSLTTATNEKLFF.

This clone appeared a single time. The V call is TRBV4-2, the J call TRBJ1-2; weak D call: TRBD1 (6 bases). V shed 4 bases and J shed 3 bases, with 18 bases lying between them. Germline assignment: CDR1 LGHNA and CDR2 YNFKEQ. The CDR3 has 16 residues. This CDR3 reads CASSRLGTGAHYGYTF. The CDR3 nucleotides read TGTGCCAGCAGCCGCTTAGGCACGGGGGCTCACTATGGCTACACCTTC.

J is TRBJ1-2 and V is TRBV5-1; D unclear. The CDR3 consists of 13 residues. V lost 6 bases to trimming and J lost 8 bases, with 17 bases between them. Germline CDR1 and CDR2: SGHRS and YFSETQ. CDR3 protein: CASTRTGVEGYTF. The CDR3 DNA reads as TGCGCCAGCACTCGGACCGGGGTCGAAGGCTACACCTTC.

The chain joins TRBV11-2 to TRBJ2-5, with a possible D match to TRBD1 (6 bases). The CDR3 sequence is 18 residues long. V lost 1 base and J 1 base, leaving 19 bases between the germline ends. Germline V CDR1 and CDR2: SGHAT, FQNNGV. The CDR3 DNA is TGTGCCAGCAGCTTAGTTCAGAGGACAGTGGGGGCCCAAGAGACCCAGTACTTC. Amino acid sequence: CASSLVQRTVGAQETQYF. The full variable domain, its missing parts supplied by reference TRBV11-2 and TRBJ2-5, is EAGVAQSPRYKIIEKRQSVAFWCNPISGHATLYWYQQILGQGPKLLIQFQNNGVVDDSQLPKDRFSAERLKGVDSTLKIQPAKLEDSAVYLCASSLVQRTVGAQETQYFGPGTRLLVL.

This chain uses TRBV6-6 with TRBJ1-6, with 8 bases lining up with TRBD1. The V gene's germline CDR1 is MNHNY and CDR2 SVGAGI (reference sequence). J was trimmed by 1 base and V by 9 bases; bases with no gene match: 8. The CDR3 has 16 amino acids. The CDR3 region has the DNA TGTGCCAGTTACGACAGGGGCTATTCCTATAATTCACCCCTCCACTTT. It specifies CASYDRGYSYNSPLHF.